These 25 T cell receptor beta chains were all obtained from the same sample, sequenced in a study of early T cells in non-severe SARS-CoV-2 infection. TCRdb itself ran the 5' RACE reads through MiXCR, one entry per CDR3 protein. This sample has tens of thousands of distinct CDR3 sequences; approximately 4% occur once, and the top ten carry about a tenth. Sample: whole blood. The receptors stem from an adult who was a healthcare worker with PCR-confirmed SARS-CoV-2 infection or an uninfected control (not recorded which).

This clonotype has ten or more counts. The chain is built from TRBV20-1 and TRBJ2-1; 8 bases are a match to TRBD2. Germline-derived CDR1 and CDR2 are DFQATT and SNEGSKA (reference sequence). The CDR3 runs 11 residues. J lost 13 bases, V lost 0 bases, and 2 bases had no gene match. CDR3 in amino acids: CSARDGTRQFF. CDR3 nucleotides: TGCAGTGCTAGAGACGGGACTAGACAGTTCTTC.

CDR3 residues: CATADRGGSGSYNEQFF. Here the CDR3 DNA reads TGTGCCACCGCGGACAGGGGTGGTAGCGGCTCCTACAATGAGCAGTTCTTC. This chain connects TRBV27 to TRBJ2-1; 9 nucleotides agree with TRBD1. The CDR3 has 17 residues. The V and J ends lost 10 bases and 0 bases, in that order; junction bases with no gene match: 13. Germline V gives CDR1 MNHEY, CDR2 SMNVEV (reference sequence).

This clonotype came up many times. The chain couples TRBV18 to TRBJ1-5; 8 bases fit TRBD1. CDR1 KGHSH and CDR2 LQKENI come from the germline V gene. V was clipped by 4 bases and J by 4 bases; unmatched bases: 3. The CDR3 is 14 amino acids. DNA for the CDR3: TGTGCCAGCTCACTGGACAGGGCAAATCAGCCCCAGCATTTT. Encoded protein: CASSLDRANQPQHF.

This clonotype was recorded at least ten times. V usage is TRBV6-5 and J usage is TRBJ2-7, with a tentative D call TRBD1 (5 bases). CDR1 is MNHEY, CDR2 SVGAGI, per germline. V lost 6 bases to trimming and J lost 3 bases, with 15 bases between them. The CDR3 length is 14 residues. This CDR3 reads CASRGAGPIYEQYF. In DNA form, the CDR3 reads TGTGCCAGCAGAGGGGCAGGGCCCATCTACGAGCAGTACTTC.

The chain carries TRBV20-1 and TRBJ2-7; D is ambiguous. The germline V gene has CDR1 DFQATT and CDR2 SNEGSKA (reference sequence). Trimming pared 4 bases from V and 0 bases from J, leaving 10 bases between. The CDR3 spans 13 residues. CDR3 sequence: CSATQDASYEQYF. In nucleotides, the CDR3 is TGCAGTGCTACACAAGACGCCTCCTACGAGCAGTACTTC.

The sample holds many counts of this clonotype. The chain's CDR3 is CASSERENYGYTF. CDR3 DNA sequence: TGTGCCAGCAGTGAAAGGGAGAACTATGGCTACACCTTC. The chain has TRBV2 and TRBJ1-2; no definite D call. Germline loops: CDR1 SNHLY, CDR2 FYNNEI. CDR3 length: 13 amino acids. V shed 2 bases and J shed 2 bases, with 6 bases lying between them. Using reference TRBV2 and TRBJ1-2 for the parts outside the CDR3, the full variable domain is EPEVTQTPSHQVTQMGQEVILRCVPISNHLYFYWYRQILGQKVEFLVSFYNNEISEKSEIFDDQFSVERPDGSNFTLKIRSTKLEDSAMYFCASSERENYGYTFGSGTRLTVV.

In this sample, this clonotype turned up many times. The chain carries TRBV6-5 and TRBJ1-2; possible D gene TRBD1, 6 bases. Trimming left V 6 bases short and J 0 bases short, with 11 bases between. The CDR3 sequence is 14 residues long. The germline V gene encodes CDR1 MNHEY and CDR2 SVGAGI. The CDR3 is CASSRGQTNYGYTF. The CDR3 nucleotides are TGTGCCAGCAGCCGTGGACAGACTAACTATGGCTACACCTTC.

This clonotype came up many times. The genes are TRBV18 and TRBJ1-5; 7 bases line up with TRBD1. Germline V lookup: CDR1 KGHSH, CDR2 LQKENI. The CDR3 length is 14 residues. V gave up 1 base and J gave up 5 bases; unmatched junction bases: 2. The DNA for the CDR3 is TGTGCCAGCTCACCACGAACAGGGGATCAGCCCCAGCATTTT. Its translation: CASSPRTGDQPQHF.

At least ten counts were recorded for this clonotype. V usage is TRBV30 and J usage is TRBJ2-3; maybe TRBD1 (5 bases). Germline V gives CDR1 GTSNPN, CDR2 SVGIG (reference sequence). The CDR3 is 17 amino acids. V was clipped by 0 bases and J by 3 bases, with 19 bases between them. CDR3 bases: TGTGCCTGGAGTGTACGACAGCTTTTCGTGGGTACAGATACGCAGTATTTT. It is translated as CAWSVRQLFVGTDTQYF. Full variable domain (missing parts from reference TRBV30 and TRBJ2-3): SQTIHQWPATLVQPVGSPLSLECTVEGTSNPNLYWYRQAAGRGLQLLFYSVGIGQISSEVPQNLSASRPQDRQFILSSKKLLLSDSGFYLCAWSVRQLFVGTDTQYFGPGTRLTVL.

This clonotype was picked up many times. The J gene is TRBJ2-7, the V gene TRBV7-2; TRBD1 agrees at 8 bases. V trimming: 6 bases; J trimming: 6 bases; junction bases outside the gene matches: 16. CDR1 SGHTA and CDR2 FQGNSA come from the germline V gene. The CDR3 consists of 16 residues. This chain's CDR3 is CASRLNFGQGGGEQYF. Written as DNA, the CDR3 is TGTGCCAGCAGACTTAATTTCGGACAGGGCGGAGGCGAGCAGTACTTC.

This clonotype was seen more than once but under ten times. The rearrangement links TRBV10-2 to TRBJ2-1; D perhaps matches TRBD1 (6 bases). Germline values: CDR1 WSHSY, CDR2 SAAADI. This CDR3 is 14 amino acids long. V was clipped by 1 base and J by 7 bases, with 11 bases between them. CDR3 protein: CASSEYWGPNEQFF. The CDR3 coding sequence is TGCGCCAGCAGTGAGTACTGGGGGCCGAATGAGCAGTTCTTC.

This clonotype appeared many times. The chain joins TRBV11-3 to TRBJ2-1, with D possibly matching TRBD1 (6 bases). Trimming removed 6 bases at V and 8 bases at J, with 14 bases between. CDR3 length: 13 residues. Germline loops: CDR1 SGHNT, CDR2 YENEEA. CDR3 DNA sequence: TGTGCCAGCAGACAGGGTAGTGGCGATGAGCAGTTCTTC. Its protein is CASRQGSGDEQFF.

In its sample, this clonotype was seen many times. The chain couples TRBV7-6 to TRBJ2-2; 13 nucleotides line up with TRBD2. Trimming took 4 bases from V and 0 from J; bases not matched to a gene: 8. The CDR3 totals 19 residues. In germline, CDR1 is SGHVS, CDR2 FNYEAQ. CDR3 loop: CASSSPGLAGHANTGELFF. The CDR3 bases are TGTGCCAGCAGCTCACCGGGACTAGCGGGACACGCGAACACCGGGGAGCTGTTTTTT.

This clonotype has a handful of counts. The rearrangement joins TRBV25-1 to TRBJ2-7; 7 positions match TRBD1. CDR1 and CDR2 (germline): MGHDK, SYGVNS. J gave up 2 bases and V 6 bases, and 10 bases lay outside the gene matches. The CDR3 is 15 residues long. The chain's CDR3 is CASRPSIQGPYEQYF. The CDR3 DNA follows: TGTGCCAGCAGACCCTCCATACAGGGGCCCTACGAGCAGTACTTC.

The table lists this clonotype with a few counts. This chain connects TRBV3-1 to TRBJ1-5; D call uncertain. V shed 1 base and J shed 6 bases, with 4 bases lying between them. Germline V gives CDR1 LGHDT, CDR2 YNNKEL (reference sequence). CDR3 length equals 12 residues. CDR3: CASSQAGQPQHF. The CDR3 coding sequence is TGTGCCAGCAGCCAAGCAGGTCAGCCCCAGCATTTT.

In regard to this clonotype: Possible read error: a much larger clone is one base away. The chain carries TRBV9 and TRBJ2-4; TRBD2 matches at 7 bases. The junction had 9 bases not matched to a gene; V was cut back by 5 bases and J by 4 bases. The germline V gene encodes CDR1 SGDLS and CDR2 YYNGEE. This CDR3 is 15 amino acids long. CDR3 sequence reads: CASSGEGIAKNIQYF. Written as DNA, the CDR3 is TGTGCCAGCAGTGGGGAGGGGATAGCGAAAAACATTCAGTACTTC.

This clonotype occurred many times. The chain recombines TRBV14 with TRBJ2-1; 11 nucleotides align to TRBD1. The CDR3 is 15 amino acids. Germline CDR1 and CDR2: SGHDN and FVKESK. V was clipped by 5 bases and J by 7 bases; unmatched bases: 7. CDR3 nucleotides: TGTGCCAGCAGCAACTACCGGGACAGGGGGAATGAGCAGTTCTTC. Translated, it gives CASSNYRDRGNEQFF.

This chain joins TRBV5-6 and TRBJ2-7; D may match TRBD1 or TRBD2 (5 bases each). Germline CDR1 SGHDT, CDR2 YYEEEE. Trimming shortened V by 3 bases and J by 1 base, and 17 bases separated the two germline ends. The CDR3 is 16 amino acids. The CDR3 coding sequence is TGTGCCAGCAGCTATCAATCGGGGCGTCAATCCTACGAGCAGTACTTC. As protein: CASSYQSGRQSYEQYF.

There are many counts of this clonotype. The chain employs TRBV12-3 or TRBV12-4 and TRBJ2-4; possibly TRBD1 or TRBD2 for D (6 bases each). The CDR3 loop spans 12 amino acids. Trimming took off 7 bases at V and 9 bases at J, with 13 bases between the two ends. CDR3 coding DNA: TGTGCCAGCACACAGGGAGGACGCATTCAGTACTTC. The encoded protein is CASTQGGRIQYF.

This clonotype was seen repeatedly, ten times or more. The chain employs TRBV28 and TRBJ2-3; 9 nucleotides agree with TRBD2. Losses at the gene ends were 7 bases for V and 3 bases for J; bases not matched to a gene: 14. CDR1 is MDHEN and CDR2 is SYDVKM in the germline V gene. The CDR3 loop spans 17 amino acids. CDR3 loop: CASKKWIAGAGTDTQYF. In DNA, the CDR3 is TGTGCCAGCAAAAAATGGATAGCGGGAGCGGGAACAGATACGCAGTATTTT.

This clonotype has ten or more counts. The chain uses TRBV12-5 and TRBJ1-2; D gene ambiguous. CDR1 LGHNT and CDR2 FRNRAP come from the germline V gene. V dropped 6 bases and J dropped 3 bases, with 5 bases sitting between them. The CDR3 totals 11 residues. The CDR3 region has the DNA TGTGCTAGTGGCCGGGACTATGGCTACACCTTC. Translation: CASGRDYGYTF.

The sample holds many counts of this clonotype. CDR3 region: CASRSDREFFNYGYTF. The DNA for the CDR3 is TGTGCCAGCAGGTCGGACAGGGAATTTTTTAACTATGGCTACACCTTC. J is TRBJ1-2 and V is TRBV7-9; 8 bases map to TRBD1. Trimming removed 6 bases from V and 1 base from J; junction bases left unmatched: 10. The CDR3 covers 16 residues. CDR1 is SEHNR and CDR2 is FQNEAQ in the germline V gene (reference sequence).

This clonotype was counted ten times or more. This chain connects TRBV27 to TRBJ2-1; D gene uncertain. Germline values: CDR1 MNHEY, CDR2 SMNVEV (reference sequence). This CDR3 comprises 15 residues. Trimming removed 0 bases from V and 6 bases from J, with 12 bases in between. The DNA for the CDR3 is TGTGCCAGCAGTTTATCGATCCAGTCCGGCAATGAGCAGTTCTTC. Translation gives CASSLSIQSGNEQFF.

This clonotype was seen at least ten times. This sequence joins TRBV28 and TRBJ2-7; the match to TRBD2 covers 8 bases. This CDR3 contains 16 residues. V was clipped by 3 bases and J by 3 bases; unmatched bases: 10. The germline V gene encodes CDR1 MDHEN and CDR2 SYDVKM. The CDR3 nucleotides are TGTGCCAGCAGTTTTCCGGGAGGGCCTGACGGCTACGAGCAGTACTTC. This codes for CASSFPGGPDGYEQYF.

This clonotype showed up many times. The rearrangement links TRBV6-5 to TRBJ2-1; a weak D match, TRBD2 (7 bases). Germline V gives CDR1 MNHEY, CDR2 SVGAGI. The length of the CDR3 is 16 residues. V lost 4 bases and J 10 bases, leaving 23 bases between the germline ends. CDR3 DNA sequence: TGTGCCAGCAGTTCCATAGGGGGGAGGGCCCGGGGAGAGCAGTTCTTC. Residues: CASSSIGGRARGEQFF.